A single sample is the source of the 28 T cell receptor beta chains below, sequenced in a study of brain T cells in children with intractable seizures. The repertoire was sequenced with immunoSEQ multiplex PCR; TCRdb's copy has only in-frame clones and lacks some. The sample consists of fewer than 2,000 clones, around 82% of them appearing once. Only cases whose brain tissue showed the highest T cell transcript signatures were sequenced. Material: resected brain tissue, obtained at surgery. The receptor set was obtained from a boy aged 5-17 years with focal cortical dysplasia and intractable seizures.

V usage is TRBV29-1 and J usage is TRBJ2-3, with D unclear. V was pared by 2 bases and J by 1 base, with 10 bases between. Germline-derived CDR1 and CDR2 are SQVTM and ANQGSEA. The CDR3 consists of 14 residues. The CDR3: CSVERSRGTDTQYF. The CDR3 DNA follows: TGCAGCGTTGAACGCTCCCGGGGCACAGATACGCAGTATTTT.

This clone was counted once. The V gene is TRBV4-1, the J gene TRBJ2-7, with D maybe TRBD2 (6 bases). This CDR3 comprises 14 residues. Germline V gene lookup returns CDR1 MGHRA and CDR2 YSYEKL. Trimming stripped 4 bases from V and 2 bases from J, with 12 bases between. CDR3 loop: CASSPSPGAYEQYV. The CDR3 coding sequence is TGCGCCAGCAGCCCGAGCCCGGGGGCCTACGAGCAGTACGTC.

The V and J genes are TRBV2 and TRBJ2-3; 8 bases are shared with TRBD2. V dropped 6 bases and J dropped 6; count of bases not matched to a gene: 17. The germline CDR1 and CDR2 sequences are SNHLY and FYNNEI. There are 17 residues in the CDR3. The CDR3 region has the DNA TGTGCCAGCAGCACTGGTGGGACTCGCCGCGGGGGGGATACGCAGTATTTT. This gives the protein CASSTGGTRRGGDTQYF.

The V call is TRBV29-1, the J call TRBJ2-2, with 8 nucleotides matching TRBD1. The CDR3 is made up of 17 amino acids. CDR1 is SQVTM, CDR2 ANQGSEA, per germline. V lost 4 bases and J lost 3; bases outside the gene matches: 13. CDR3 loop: CSVAWGTGGEDTGELFF. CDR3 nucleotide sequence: TGCAGCGTTGCGTGGGGCACAGGGGGAGAGGACACCGGGGAGCTGTTTTTT.

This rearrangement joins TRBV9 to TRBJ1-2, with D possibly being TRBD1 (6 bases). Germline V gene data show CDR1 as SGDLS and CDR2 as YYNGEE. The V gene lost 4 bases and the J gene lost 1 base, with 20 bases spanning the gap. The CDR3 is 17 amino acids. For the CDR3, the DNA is TGTGCCAGCAGCACCGGGGGGGCAACTGAGGTTAACTATGGCTACACCTTC. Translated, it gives CASSTGGATEVNYGYTF.

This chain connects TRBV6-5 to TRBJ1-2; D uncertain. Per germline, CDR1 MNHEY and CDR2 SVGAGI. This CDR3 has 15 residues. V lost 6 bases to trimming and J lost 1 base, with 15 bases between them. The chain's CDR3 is CASSRAGSFNYGYTF. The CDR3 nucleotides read TGTGCCAGCAGCCGAGCGGGATCATTTAACTATGGCTACACCTTC.

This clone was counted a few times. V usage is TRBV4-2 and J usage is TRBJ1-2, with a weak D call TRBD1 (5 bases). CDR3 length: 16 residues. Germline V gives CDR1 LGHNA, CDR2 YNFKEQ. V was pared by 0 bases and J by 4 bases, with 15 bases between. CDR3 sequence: CASSQEGAGQGYGYTF. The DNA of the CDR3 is TGTGCCAGCAGCCAAGAAGGAGCAGGGCAGGGCTATGGCTACACCTTC.

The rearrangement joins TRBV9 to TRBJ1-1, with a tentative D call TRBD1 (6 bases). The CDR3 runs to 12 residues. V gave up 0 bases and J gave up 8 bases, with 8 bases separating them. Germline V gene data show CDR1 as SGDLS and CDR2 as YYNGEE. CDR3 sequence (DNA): TGTGCCAGCAGCGTAGCGGACAGAGAAGCTTTCTTT. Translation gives CASSVADREAFF.

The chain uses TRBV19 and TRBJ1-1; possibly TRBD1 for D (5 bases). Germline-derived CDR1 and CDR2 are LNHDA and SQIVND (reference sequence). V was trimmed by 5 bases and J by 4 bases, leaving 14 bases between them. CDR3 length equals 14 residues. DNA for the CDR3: TGTGCCAGTAGTGTCTGGGACGGTTCCACTGAAGCTTTCTTT. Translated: CASSVWDGSTEAFF.

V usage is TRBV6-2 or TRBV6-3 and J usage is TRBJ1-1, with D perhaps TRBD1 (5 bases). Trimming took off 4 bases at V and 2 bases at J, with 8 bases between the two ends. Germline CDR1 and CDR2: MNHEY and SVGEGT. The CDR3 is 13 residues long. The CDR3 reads CASSWDRNTEAFF. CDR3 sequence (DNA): TGTGCCAGCAGTTGGGACCGTAACACTGAAGCTTTCTTT.

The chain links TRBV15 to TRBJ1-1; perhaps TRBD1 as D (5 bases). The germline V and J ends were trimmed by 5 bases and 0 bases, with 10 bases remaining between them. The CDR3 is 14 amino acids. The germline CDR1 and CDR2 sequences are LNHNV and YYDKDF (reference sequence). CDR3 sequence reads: CATSEGTMNTEAFF. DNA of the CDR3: TGTGCCACCAGCGAAGGGACCATGAACACTGAAGCTTTCTTT. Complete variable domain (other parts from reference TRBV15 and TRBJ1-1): DAMVIQNPRYQVTQFGKPVTLSCSQTLNHNVMYWYQQKSSQAPKLLFHYYDKDFNNEADTPDNFQSRRPNTSFCFLDIRSPGLGDTAMYLCATSEGTMNTEAFFGQGTRLTVV.

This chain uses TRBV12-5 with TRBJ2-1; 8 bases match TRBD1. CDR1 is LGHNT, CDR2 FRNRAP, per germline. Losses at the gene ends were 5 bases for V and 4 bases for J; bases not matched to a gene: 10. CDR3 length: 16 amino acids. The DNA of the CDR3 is TGTGCTAGTGGTCCCCCCGGGGACAGGAGGTACAATGAGCAGTTCTTC. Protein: CASGPPGDRRYNEQFF.

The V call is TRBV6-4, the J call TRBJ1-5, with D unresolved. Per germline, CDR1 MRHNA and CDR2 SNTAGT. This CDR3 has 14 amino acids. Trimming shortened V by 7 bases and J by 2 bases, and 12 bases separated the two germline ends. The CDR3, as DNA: TGTGCCAGCAACGATACAGAGGGCAATCAGCCCCAGCATTTT. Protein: CASNDTEGNQPQHF.

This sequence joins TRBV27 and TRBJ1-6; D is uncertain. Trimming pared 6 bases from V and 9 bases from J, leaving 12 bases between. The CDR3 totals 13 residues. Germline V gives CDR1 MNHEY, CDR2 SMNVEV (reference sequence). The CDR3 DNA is TGTGCCAGCAGCTCACTCGAGGTTTCACCCCTCCACTTT. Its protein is CASSSLEVSPLHF.

The CDR3, as DNA: TGTGCCAGCAGTTTGACGACAAATCAGCCCCAGCATTTT. Translation gives CASSLTTNQPQHF. The V call is TRBV27, the J call TRBJ1-5; D gene uncertain. Germline V gene sequence: CDR1 MNHEY, CDR2 SMNVEV (reference sequence). Deletions cut 3 bases from V and 4 bases from J, with 7 bases between. The CDR3 contains 13 residues.

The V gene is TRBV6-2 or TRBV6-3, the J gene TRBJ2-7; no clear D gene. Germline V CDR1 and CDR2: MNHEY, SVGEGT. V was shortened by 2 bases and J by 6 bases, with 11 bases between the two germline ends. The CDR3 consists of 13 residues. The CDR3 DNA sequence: TGTGCCAGCAGTTACGCTGGTCCCGGCGAGCAGTACGTC. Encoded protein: CASSYAGPGEQYV.

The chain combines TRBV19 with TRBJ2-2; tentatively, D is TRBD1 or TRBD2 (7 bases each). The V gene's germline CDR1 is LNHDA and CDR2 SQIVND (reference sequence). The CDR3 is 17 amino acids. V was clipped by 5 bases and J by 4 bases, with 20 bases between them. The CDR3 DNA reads TGTGCCAGTAGTGAACGGACTAGGGGGCGGACCACCGGGGAGCTGTTTTTT. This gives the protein CASSERTRGRTTGELFF.

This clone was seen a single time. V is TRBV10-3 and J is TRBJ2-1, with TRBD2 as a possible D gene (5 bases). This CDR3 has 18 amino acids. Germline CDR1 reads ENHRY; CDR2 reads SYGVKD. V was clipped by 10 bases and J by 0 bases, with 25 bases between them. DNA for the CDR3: TGTGCCAGCCGCGTGGACTCCTTCGACCCCATCTCCTACAATGAGCAGTTCTTC. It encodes CASRVDSFDPISYNEQFF.

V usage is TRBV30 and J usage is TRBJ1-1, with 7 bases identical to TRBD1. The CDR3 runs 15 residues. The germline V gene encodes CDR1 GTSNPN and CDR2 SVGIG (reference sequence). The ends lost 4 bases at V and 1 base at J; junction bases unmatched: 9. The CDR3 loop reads CAWTPGGWRNTEAFF. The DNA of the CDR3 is TGTGCCTGGACCCCAGGGGGGTGGAGGAACACTGAAGCTTTCTTT.

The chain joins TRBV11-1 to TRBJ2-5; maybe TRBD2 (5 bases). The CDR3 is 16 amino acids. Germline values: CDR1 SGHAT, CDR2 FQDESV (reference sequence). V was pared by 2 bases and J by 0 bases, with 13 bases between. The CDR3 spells CASSLRWERNQETQYF. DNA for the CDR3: TGTGCCAGCAGCTTACGGTGGGAGCGGAACCAAGAGACCCAGTACTTC.

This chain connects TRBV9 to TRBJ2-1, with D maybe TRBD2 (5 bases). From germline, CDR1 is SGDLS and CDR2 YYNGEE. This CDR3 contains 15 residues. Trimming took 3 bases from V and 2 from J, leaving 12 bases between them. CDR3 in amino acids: CASSESGTTYNEQFF. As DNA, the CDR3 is TGTGCCAGCAGCGAGAGCGGAACGACCTACAATGAGCAGTTCTTC.

The DNA for the CDR3 is TGTGCCAGCAGCTTAGAAGGGGGAGGCAATTCACCCCTCCACTTT. Protein: CASSLEGGGNSPLHF. The chain uses TRBV7-6 and TRBJ1-6, with a possible D match to TRBD1 (6 bases). The CDR3 loop spans 15 amino acids. Germline V CDR1 and CDR2: SGHVS, FNYEAQ. The ends were cut back, 1 base at V and 7 bases at J, with 11 bases in the middle. The variable domain in full, with the rest retrieved from reference TRBV7-6 and TRBJ1-6, is GAGVSQSPRYKVTKRGQDVALRCDPISGHVSLYWYRQALGQGPEFLTYFNYEAQQDKSGLPNDRFSAERPEGSISTLTIQRTEQRDSAMYRCASSLEGGGNSPLHFGNGTRLTVT.

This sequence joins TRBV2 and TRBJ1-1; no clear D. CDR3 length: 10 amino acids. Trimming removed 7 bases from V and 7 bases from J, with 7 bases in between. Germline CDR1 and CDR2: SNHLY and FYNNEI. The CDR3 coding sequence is TGTGCCAGCACCAGAAATGAAGCTTTCTTT. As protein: CASTRNEAFF.

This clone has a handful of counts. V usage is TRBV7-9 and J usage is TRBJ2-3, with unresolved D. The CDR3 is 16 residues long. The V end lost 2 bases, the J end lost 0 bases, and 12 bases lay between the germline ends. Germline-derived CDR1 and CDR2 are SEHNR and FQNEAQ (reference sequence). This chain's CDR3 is CASSLPILLSTDTQYF. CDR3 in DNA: TGTGCCAGCAGCTTACCAATACTCCTGAGCACAGATACGCAGTATTTT.

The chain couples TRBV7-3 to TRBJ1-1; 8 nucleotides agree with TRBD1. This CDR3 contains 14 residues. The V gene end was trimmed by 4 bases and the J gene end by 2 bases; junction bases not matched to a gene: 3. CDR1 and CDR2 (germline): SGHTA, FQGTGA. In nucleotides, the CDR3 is TGTGCCAGCAGCTACACAGGGGGTAACACTGAAGCTTTCTTT. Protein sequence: CASSYTGGNTEAFF.

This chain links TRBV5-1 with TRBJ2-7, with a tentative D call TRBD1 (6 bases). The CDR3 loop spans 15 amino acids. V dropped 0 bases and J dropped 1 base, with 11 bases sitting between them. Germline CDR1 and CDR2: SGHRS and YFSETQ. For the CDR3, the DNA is TGCGCCAGCAGCTTGGGGACAGCCGAATCCTACGAGCAGTACGTC. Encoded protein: CASSLGTAESYEQYV.

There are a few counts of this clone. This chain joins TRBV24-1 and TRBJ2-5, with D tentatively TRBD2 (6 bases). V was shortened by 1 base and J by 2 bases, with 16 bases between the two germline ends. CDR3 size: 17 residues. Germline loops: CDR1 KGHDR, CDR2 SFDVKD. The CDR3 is CATSDFRVGGGQETQYF. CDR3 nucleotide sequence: TGTGCCACCAGTGATTTTCGGGTCGGTGGGGGGCAAGAGACCCAGTACTTC.

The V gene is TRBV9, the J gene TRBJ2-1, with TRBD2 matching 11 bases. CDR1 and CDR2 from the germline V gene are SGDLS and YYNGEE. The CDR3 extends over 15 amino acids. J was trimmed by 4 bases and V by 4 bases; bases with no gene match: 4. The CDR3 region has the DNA TGTGCCAGCAGCCCCCTAGCGGGGGGATACAATGAGCAGTTCTTC. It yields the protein CASSPLAGGYNEQFF.